These 12 T cell receptor beta chains originate from one sample sequenced in a study of blood T cells in healthy people across ages. Then a second PCR, running roughly 7 to 11 cycles, was carried out with a sample-barcoded 5' primer and a J-beta primer mix. TCRdb re-called the 5' RACE reads through MiXCR, storing one row per CDR3 protein. This table has about 1.6 million distinct CDR3 sequences, roughly 32% appearing once. Sequencing was performed on blood. The receptor set was obtained from a woman aged 25-40 years in good health.

This clonotype was detected only a few times. The chain is built from TRBV15 and TRBJ1-1; TRBD1 agrees at 8 bases. V was pared by 5 bases and J by 2 bases, with 10 bases of the junction left unmatched. The CDR3 length is 16 residues. Germline-derived CDR1 and CDR2 are LNHNV and YYDKDF (reference sequence). The CDR3 protein is CATSLTPTGVNTEAFF. For the CDR3, the DNA is TGTGCCACCAGCCTAACCCCGACAGGGGTAAACACTGAAGCTTTCTTT.

The chain combines TRBV20-1 with TRBJ2-6, with D unresolved. This CDR3 contains 14 residues. Germline CDR1 and CDR2: DFQATT and SNEGSKA (reference sequence). V was trimmed by 3 bases and J by 0 bases, leaving 6 bases between them. CDR3 sequence: CSAREASGANVLTF. In nucleotides, the CDR3 is TGCAGTGCTAGGGAAGCCTCTGGGGCCAACGTCCTGACTTTC.

This clonotype has more than one count but fewer than ten. The chain recombines TRBV7-2 with TRBJ1-5; D perhaps matches TRBD1 (5 bases). The germline CDR1 and CDR2 sequences are SGHTA and FQGNSA. The CDR3 contains 16 residues. V lost 2 bases to trimming and J lost 0 bases, with 11 bases between them. DNA of the CDR3: TGTGCCAGCAGCTTATGGCAGGGTAATAGCAATCAGCCCCAGCATTTT. It is translated as CASSLWQGNSNQPQHF.

The sample holds a few counts of this clonotype. This rearrangement joins TRBV30 to TRBJ2-7, with D maybe TRBD2 (5 bases). Germline values: CDR1 GTSNPN, CDR2 SVGIG (reference sequence). Deletions cut 3 bases from V and 2 bases from J, with 14 bases between. The CDR3 contains 14 residues. CDR3 sequence: CAWRGSRQAYEQYF. Here the CDR3 DNA reads TGTGCCTGGAGGGGGAGCCGGCAAGCCTACGAGCAGTACTTC.

Details on this clonotype: This sequence may be a read error, since a much larger clone differs from it by one base. V and J are TRBV20-1 and TRBJ2-3; D unclear. Germline lookup yields CDR1 DFQATT and CDR2 SNEGSKA (reference sequence). V lost 2 bases, J lost 3 bases, and 15 bases lay in between. The CDR3 extends over 15 amino acids. CDR3: CSARKTRRGTDTQYF. The CDR3 DNA follows: TGCAGTGCTAGAAAAACAAGGAGAGGAACAGATACGCAGTATTTT.

This clonotype was observed at least ten times. V gene TRBV29-1 combines with J gene TRBJ1-5; 9 bases align to TRBD1. This CDR3 contains 14 residues. Losses at the gene ends were 4 bases for V and 6 bases for J; bases not matched to a gene: 7. Germline V lookup: CDR1 SQVTM, CDR2 ANQGSEA. In nucleotides, the CDR3 is TGCAGCGTTGGGACAGGGGCTTACGGTCAGCCCCAGCATTTT. Amino acids: CSVGTGAYGQPQHF.

The chain recombines TRBV9 with TRBJ2-1; D remains unclear. From germline, CDR1 is SGDLS and CDR2 YYNGEE. CDR3 length: 12 amino acids. Trimming shortened V by 10 bases and J by 9 bases, and 17 bases separated the two germline ends. The CDR3 DNA sequence: TGTGCCTCGTCAACGGGTTCGAGTGAGCAGTTCTTC. Protein: CASSTGSSEQFF.

This clonotype turned up a few times. The chain carries TRBV15 and TRBJ2-1; D is ambiguous. Trimming removed 1 base from V and 10 bases from J, with 11 bases in between. Germline lookup yields CDR1 LNHNV and CDR2 YYDKDF (reference sequence). The CDR3 has 13 residues. The CDR3 DNA reads TGTGCCACCAGCAGAGGCGGCGAAGGGGAGCAGTTCTTC. Translating it yields CATSRGGEGEQFF.

This clonotype was found a few times. The chain has TRBV2 and TRBJ2-4; tentative D call: TRBD2 (6 bases). The DNA end is a closer match to TRBJ2-7, so the J assignment may be wrong. The CDR3 runs to 16 residues. CDR1 and CDR2 (germline): SNHLY, FYNNEI. The CDR3, as DNA: TGTGCCAGCAGTGATTTCCTCCTGGAGGGAATCTACGAGCAGTACTTC. Residues: CASSDFLLEGIYEQYF.

The V gene is TRBV5-6, the J gene TRBJ2-5, with a possible D match to TRBD2 (5 bases). The CDR3 is made up of 14 amino acids. Germline V gene data show CDR1 as SGHDT and CDR2 as YYEEEE. Trimming pared 1 base from V and 4 bases from J, leaving 11 bases between. The CDR3 protein is CASSLYGNPETQYF. CDR3 nucleotides: TGTGCCAGCAGCTTGTACGGGAACCCAGAGACCCAGTACTTC.

Points on this clonotype: A read error is likely here: a far larger clone is one base away. The chain employs TRBV5-5 and TRBJ2-7, with D possibly matching TRBD2 (5 bases). The CDR3 spans 12 residues. The germline gives CDR1 SGHKS, CDR2 YYEKEE (reference sequence). In DNA form, the CDR3 reads TGTGCCAGCAGCCTAACTGACTACGTGCAGTACTTC. Translating gives CASSLTDYVQYF.

The chain employs TRBV6-1 and TRBJ1-6, with TRBD1 matching 8 bases. V dropped 6 bases and J dropped 7; count of bases not matched to a gene: 5. Germline V gives CDR1 MNHNS, CDR2 SASEGT. This CDR3 has 14 residues. CDR3 bases: TGTGCCAGCAGGACCCAGGGGGCGAATTCACCCCTCCACTTT. This codes for CASRTQGANSPLHF.